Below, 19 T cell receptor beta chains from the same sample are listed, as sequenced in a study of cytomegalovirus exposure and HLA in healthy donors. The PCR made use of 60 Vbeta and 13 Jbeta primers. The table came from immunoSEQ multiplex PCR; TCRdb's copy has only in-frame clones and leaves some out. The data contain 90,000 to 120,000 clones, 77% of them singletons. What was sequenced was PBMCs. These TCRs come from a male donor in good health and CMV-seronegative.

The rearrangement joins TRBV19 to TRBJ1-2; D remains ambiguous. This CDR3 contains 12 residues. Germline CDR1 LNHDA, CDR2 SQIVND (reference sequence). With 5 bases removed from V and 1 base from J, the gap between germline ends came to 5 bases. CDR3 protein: CASSVNNYGYTF. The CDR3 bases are TGTGCCAGTAGTGTAAATAACTATGGCTACACCTTC.

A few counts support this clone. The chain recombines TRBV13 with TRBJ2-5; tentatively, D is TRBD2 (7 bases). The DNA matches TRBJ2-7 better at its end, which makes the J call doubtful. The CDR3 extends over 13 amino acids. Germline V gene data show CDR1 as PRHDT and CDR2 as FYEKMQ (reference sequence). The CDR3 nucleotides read TGTGCCAGCAGCCCACGGGGGGCCCACGAGCAGTACTTC. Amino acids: CASSPRGAHEQYF.

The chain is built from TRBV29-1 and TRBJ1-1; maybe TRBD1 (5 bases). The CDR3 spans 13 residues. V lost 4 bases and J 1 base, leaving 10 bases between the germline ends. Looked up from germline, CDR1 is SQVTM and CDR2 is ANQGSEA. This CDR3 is CSVGSGGNTEAFF. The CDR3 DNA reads TGCAGCGTTGGAAGCGGGGGGAACACTGAAGCTTTCTTT.

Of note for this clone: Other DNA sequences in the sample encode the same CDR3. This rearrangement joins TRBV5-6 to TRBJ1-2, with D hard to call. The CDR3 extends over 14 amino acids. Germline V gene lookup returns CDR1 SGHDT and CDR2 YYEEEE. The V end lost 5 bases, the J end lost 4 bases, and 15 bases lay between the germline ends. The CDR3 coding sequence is TGTGCCAGCAGACTCGGCGCGGCGGCCTATGGCTACACCTTC. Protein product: CASRLGAAAYGYTF.

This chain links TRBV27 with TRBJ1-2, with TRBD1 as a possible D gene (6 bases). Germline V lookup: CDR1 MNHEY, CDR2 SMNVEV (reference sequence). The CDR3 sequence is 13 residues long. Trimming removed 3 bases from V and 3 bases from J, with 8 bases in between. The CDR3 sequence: CASSLSGDYGYTF. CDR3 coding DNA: TGTGCCAGCAGTTTGTCAGGGGACTATGGCTACACCTTC.

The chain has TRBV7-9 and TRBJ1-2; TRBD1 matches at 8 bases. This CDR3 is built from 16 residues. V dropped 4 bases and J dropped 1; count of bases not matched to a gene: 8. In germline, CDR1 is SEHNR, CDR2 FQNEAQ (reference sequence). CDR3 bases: TGTGCCAGCAGCTCCAGGGGGCAGCCCCTTAACTATGGCTACACCTTC. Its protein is CASSSRGQPLNYGYTF.

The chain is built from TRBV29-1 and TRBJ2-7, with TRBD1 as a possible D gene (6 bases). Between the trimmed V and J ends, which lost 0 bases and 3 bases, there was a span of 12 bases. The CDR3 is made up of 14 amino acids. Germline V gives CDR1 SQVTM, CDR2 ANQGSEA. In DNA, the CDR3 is TGCAGCGTTGAAGAGGACAGTGATGACTACGAGCAGTACTTC. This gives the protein CSVEEDSDDYEQYF.

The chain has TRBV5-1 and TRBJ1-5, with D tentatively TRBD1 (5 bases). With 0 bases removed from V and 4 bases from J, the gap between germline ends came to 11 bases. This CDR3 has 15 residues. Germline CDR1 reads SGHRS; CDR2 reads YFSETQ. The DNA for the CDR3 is TGCGCCAGCAGCTTGGAAGCAGGGTCGAATCAGCCCCAGCATTTT. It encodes CASSLEAGSNQPQHF.

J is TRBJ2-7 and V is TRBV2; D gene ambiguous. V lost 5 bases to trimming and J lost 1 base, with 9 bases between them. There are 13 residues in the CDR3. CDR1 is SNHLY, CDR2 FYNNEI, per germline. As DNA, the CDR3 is TGTGCCAGCAGTTCAGCGATGTCCTACGAGCAGTACTTC. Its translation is CASSSAMSYEQYF.

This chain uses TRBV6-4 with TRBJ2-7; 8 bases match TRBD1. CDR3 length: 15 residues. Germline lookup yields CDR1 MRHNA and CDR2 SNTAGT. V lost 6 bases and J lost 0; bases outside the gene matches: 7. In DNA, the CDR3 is TGTGCCAGCAGAGAACCGGGACAGGCCTCCTACGAGCAGTACTTC. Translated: CASREPGQASYEQYF.

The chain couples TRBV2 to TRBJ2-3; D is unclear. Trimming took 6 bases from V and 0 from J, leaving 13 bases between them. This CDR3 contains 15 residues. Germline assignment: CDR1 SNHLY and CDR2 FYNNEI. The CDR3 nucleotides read TGTGCCAGCAGCTTGGAGTTCCGGAGCACAGATACGCAGTATTTT. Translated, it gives CASSLEFRSTDTQYF.

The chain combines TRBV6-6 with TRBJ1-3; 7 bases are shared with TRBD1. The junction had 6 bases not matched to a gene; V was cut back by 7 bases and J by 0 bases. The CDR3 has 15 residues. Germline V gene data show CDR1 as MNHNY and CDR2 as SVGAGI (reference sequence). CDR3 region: CASTPDRFSGNTIYF. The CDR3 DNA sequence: TGTGCCAGCACCCCGGACAGGTTCTCTGGAAACACCATATATTTT.

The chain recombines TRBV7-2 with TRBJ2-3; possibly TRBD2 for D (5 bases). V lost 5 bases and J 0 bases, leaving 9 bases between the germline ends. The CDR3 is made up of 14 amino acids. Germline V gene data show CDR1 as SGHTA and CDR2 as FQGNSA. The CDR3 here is CASSLGLSTDTQYF. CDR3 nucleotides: TGTGCCAGCAGCCTAGGACTTAGCACAGATACGCAGTATTTT.

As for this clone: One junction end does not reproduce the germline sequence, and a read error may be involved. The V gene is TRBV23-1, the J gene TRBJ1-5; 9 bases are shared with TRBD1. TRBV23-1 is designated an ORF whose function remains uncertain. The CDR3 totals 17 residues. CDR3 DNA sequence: TGCGCCAGCACTCAATCCCTACAGGGGGCTAGCAATCAGCCCCAGCATTTT. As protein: CASTQSLQGASNQPQHF.

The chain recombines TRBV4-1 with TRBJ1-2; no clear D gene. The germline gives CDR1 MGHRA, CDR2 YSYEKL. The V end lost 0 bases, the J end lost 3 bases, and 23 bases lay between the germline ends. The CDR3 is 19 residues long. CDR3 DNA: TGCGCCAGCAGCCAAGATTGGATGGCAGGCCTACTCCCCTACTATGGCTACACCTTC. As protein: CASSQDWMAGLLPYYGYTF.

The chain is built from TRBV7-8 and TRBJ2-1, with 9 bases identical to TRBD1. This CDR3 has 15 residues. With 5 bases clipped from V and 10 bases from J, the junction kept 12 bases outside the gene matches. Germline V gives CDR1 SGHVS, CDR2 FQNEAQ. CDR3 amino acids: CASSTARGTGREQFF. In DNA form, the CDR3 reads TGTGCCAGCAGCACTGCCCGAGGGACAGGGAGGGAGCAGTTCTTC. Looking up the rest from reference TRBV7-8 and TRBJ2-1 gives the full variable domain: GAGVSQSPRYKVAKRGQDVALRCDPISGHVSLFWYQQALGQGPEFLTYFQNEAQLDKSGLPSDRFFAERPEGSVSTLKIQRTQQEDSAVYLCASSTARGTGREQFFGPGTRLTVL.

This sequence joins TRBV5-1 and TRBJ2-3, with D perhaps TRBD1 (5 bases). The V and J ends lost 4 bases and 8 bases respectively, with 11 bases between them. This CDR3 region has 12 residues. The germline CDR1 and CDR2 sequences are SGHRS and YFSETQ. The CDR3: CASSEQGATQYF. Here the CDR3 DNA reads TGCGCCAGCAGCGAGCAGGGTGCTACGCAGTATTTT.

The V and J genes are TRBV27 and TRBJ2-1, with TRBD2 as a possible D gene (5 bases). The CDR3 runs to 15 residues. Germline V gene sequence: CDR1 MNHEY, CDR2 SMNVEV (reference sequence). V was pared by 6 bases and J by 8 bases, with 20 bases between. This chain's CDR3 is CASRLSPAAIDEQFF. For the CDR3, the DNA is TGTGCCAGCAGGTTAAGTCCAGCGGCCATTGATGAGCAGTTCTTC.

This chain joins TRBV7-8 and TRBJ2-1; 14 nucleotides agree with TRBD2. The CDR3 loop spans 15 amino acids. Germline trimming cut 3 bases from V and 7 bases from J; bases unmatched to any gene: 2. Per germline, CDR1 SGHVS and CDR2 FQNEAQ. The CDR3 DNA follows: TGTGCCAGCAGCTTGGGACTAGCGGGAGTTAATGAGCAGTTCTTC. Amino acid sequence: CASSLGLAGVNEQFF.